The clone carrying this TCR beta chain was observed a handful of times. The data were obtained in a study of blood T cells in healthy people across ages. Germline V CDR1 and CDR2: SEHNR, FQNEAQ (reference sequence). V was pared by 6 bases and J by 6 bases, with 11 bases of the junction left unmatched. The CDR3 consists of 15 residues. The use of a sample-barcoded 5' primer and a J-beta primer mix characterized a second PCR of 7 to 11 cycles. TCRdb used MiXCR to reprocess the 5' RACE reads, holding one entry per CDR3 protein. The sample includes roughly 680,000 distinct CDR3 sequences, approximately 52% of them seen just once.

Sequenced input: blood. The V call is TRBV7-9, the J call TRBJ1-1; TRBD1 agrees at 9 bases. This TCR was recovered from a woman over 75 in good health. Here the CDR3 DNA reads TGTGCCAGCAGATCAACCGGACAGGGGAGTTCTGAAGCTTTCTTT. This codes for CASRSTGQGSSEAFF.